The 21 T cell receptor beta chains below all came from one sample that was sequenced in a study of cytomegalovirus exposure and HLA in healthy donors. Profiling relied on immunoSEQ multiplex PCR, and the TCRdb table lists in-frame clones only, not all of them. The data show fewer than 120,000 clones, approximately 89% seen once. The sample comprised PBMCs. The receptors here all came from a woman aged 18-29 years in good health and CMV-seronegative.

The CDR3 DNA follows: TGCAGCGTTGAAGTTCTACAGGACGATGGCTACACCTTC. It is translated as CSVEVLQDDGYTF. The gene calls are TRBV29-1 and TRBJ1-2; a possible D gene is TRBD1 (5 bases). This CDR3 is 13 amino acids long. Germline V CDR1 and CDR2: SQVTM, ANQGSEA. Trimming pared 1 base from V and 6 bases from J, leaving 12 bases between. Variable domain in full (rest from reference TRBV29-1 and TRBJ1-2): SAVISQKPSRDICQRGTSLTIQCQVDSQVTMMFWYRQQPGQSLTLIATANQGSEATYESGFVIDKFPISRPNLTFSTLTVSNMSPEDSSIYLCSVEVLQDDGYTFGSGTRLTVV.

In its sample, this clone was seen once. The V and J genes are TRBV27 and TRBJ2-5, with 9 bases identical to TRBD2. Germline V lookup: CDR1 MNHEY, CDR2 SMNVEV (reference sequence). The CDR3 runs 13 residues. V gave up 6 bases and J gave up 2 bases; unmatched junction bases: 1. CDR3 sequence reads: CASRLAGQETQYF. CDR3 nucleotides: TGTGCCAGCAGGCTAGCGGGGCAAGAGACCCAGTACTTC.

Only one count was recorded for this clone. This chain connects TRBV27 to TRBJ2-3; 7 bases are shared with TRBD2. Germline V gives CDR1 MNHEY, CDR2 SMNVEV (reference sequence). The CDR3 is 15 amino acids. V shed 7 bases, J shed 0 bases, and the junction held 7 bases outside the gene matches. CDR3 in DNA: TGTGCCAGCACCCCTCGGCGGGGGAGCACAGATACGCAGTATTTT. It codes for CASTPRRGSTDTQYF.

The chain uses TRBV7-8 and TRBJ1-2; the D gene is possibly TRBD1 (6 bases). Germline assignment: CDR1 SGHVS and CDR2 FQNEAQ. The CDR3 length is 13 residues. V lost 3 bases, J lost 8 bases, and 13 bases lay in between. DNA of the CDR3: TGTGCCAGCAGCTTTGGCAGGGGAGCGGGCTACACCTTC. Translation gives CASSFGRGAGYTF.

The chain combines TRBV30 with TRBJ1-4; D not certain. V was clipped by 4 bases and J by 8 bases, with 11 bases between them. This CDR3 is built from 12 residues. The germline V gene has CDR1 GTSNPN and CDR2 SVGIG (reference sequence). CDR3 residues: CAWTGLGEKLFF. In nucleotides, the CDR3 is TGTGCCTGGACAGGCCTTGGGGAAAAACTGTTTTTT.

In DNA form, the CDR3 reads TGTGCCAGCAGGGAGACAGGGGGCAGGGCTAGCGGAGGCTACGAGCAGTACTTC. This gives the protein CASRETGGRASGGYEQYF. V is TRBV27 and J is TRBJ2-7; 10 bases line up with TRBD1. V dropped 6 bases and J dropped 3; count of bases not matched to a gene: 17. The CDR3 sequence is 18 residues long. Looked up from germline, CDR1 is MNHEY and CDR2 is SMNVEV (reference sequence).

The V gene is TRBV30, the J gene TRBJ2-7, with TRBD2 matching over 7 bases. The CDR3 is made up of 13 amino acids. V dropped 5 bases and J dropped 2; count of bases not matched to a gene: 6. Looked up from germline, CDR1 is GTSNPN and CDR2 is SVGIG (reference sequence). DNA of the CDR3: TGTGCCTGGTCCTCGGGGGGTACCTACGAGCAGTACTTC. It encodes CAWSSGGTYEQYF.

This clone was found once. This chain joins TRBV7-8 and TRBJ1-2, with 7 bases matching TRBD1. Trimming removed 2 bases from V and 4 bases from J; junction bases left unmatched: 10. The CDR3 contains 16 residues. Germline-derived CDR1 and CDR2 are SGHVS and FQNEAQ. The CDR3 loop is CASSLRDRVGAYGYTF. The CDR3 DNA reads as TGTGCCAGCAGCTTACGCGACAGGGTCGGGGCCTATGGCTACACCTTC.

The chain has TRBV14 and TRBJ2-3; possible D gene TRBD2, 5 bases. The V end lost 4 bases, the J end lost 5 bases, and 22 bases lay between the germline ends. CDR1 and CDR2 (germline): SGHDN, FVKESK. The CDR3 has 17 amino acids. CDR3 nucleotide sequence: TGTGCCAGCAGCCCCGCCGGGGTGGCGGCAACTGGAGATACGCAGTATTTT. This gives the protein CASSPAGVAATGDTQYF.

For the CDR3, the DNA is TGCGCCAGCAGCTCCGCCGGGGTAACCTACGAGCAGTACTTC. Translating it yields CASSSAGVTYEQYF. The V gene is TRBV5-1, the J gene TRBJ2-7; D perhaps matches TRBD2 (5 bases). Germline V gene data show CDR1 as SGHRS and CDR2 as YFSETQ. The CDR3 sequence is 14 residues long. The ends were cut back, 3 bases at V and 2 bases at J, with 12 bases in the middle.

The V call is TRBV30, the J call TRBJ2-7, with 15 bases matching TRBD2. Germline trimming cut 3 bases from V and 11 bases from J; bases unmatched to any gene: 11. The CDR3 loop spans 15 amino acids. Germline lookup yields CDR1 GTSNPN and CDR2 SVGIG (reference sequence). The CDR3 loop reads CAWRPPGLAGGGEYF. The CDR3 region has the DNA TGTGCCTGGAGACCACCGGGACTAGCGGGAGGAGGGGAGTACTTC.

The chain has TRBV19 and TRBJ1-5; a weak D match, TRBD1 (6 bases). The CDR3 contains 14 residues. Deletions cut 4 bases from V and 3 bases from J, with 10 bases between. Germline CDR1 reads LNHDA; CDR2 reads SQIVND (reference sequence). The CDR3 here is CASSTQGTNQPQHF. CDR3 DNA sequence: TGTGCCAGTAGTACCCAGGGGACCAATCAGCCCCAGCATTTT.

This clone has just one count. This chain joins TRBV5-4 and TRBJ1-1; D not resolved. From germline, CDR1 is SGHNT and CDR2 YYREEE (reference sequence). With 0 bases removed from V and 1 base from J, the gap between germline ends came to 4 bases. The CDR3 extends over 13 amino acids. CDR3 region: CASSLGGNTEAFF. For the CDR3, the DNA is TGTGCCAGCAGCTTGGGAGGGAACACTGAAGCTTTCTTT.

The chain combines TRBV4-1 with TRBJ2-2; 8 bases agree with TRBD1. Germline-derived CDR1 and CDR2 are MGHRA and YSYEKL. J gave up 4 bases and V 5 bases, and 9 bases lay outside the gene matches. The CDR3 spans 16 residues. CDR3 residues: CASSTGQGAGTGELFF. The CDR3 DNA follows: TGCGCCAGCAGCACCGGCCAGGGGGCAGGCACCGGGGAGCTGTTTTTT.

Here the CDR3 DNA reads TGTGCCAGCAGCCAAACCGGCAGGGGGTACACTGAAGCTTTCTTT. Amino acid sequence: CASSQTGRGYTEAFF. The chain uses TRBV14 and TRBJ1-1; 7 nucleotides match TRBD1. CDR1 and CDR2 from the germline V gene are SGHDN and FVKESK. CDR3 length: 15 amino acids. V gave up 2 bases and J gave up 3 bases; unmatched junction bases: 6. Variable domain in full (rest from reference TRBV14 and TRBJ1-1): EAGVTQFPSHSVIEKGQTVTLRCDPISGHDNLYWYRRVMGKEIKFLLHFVKESKQDESGMPNNRFLAERTGGTYSTLKVQPAELEDSGVYFCASSQTGRGYTEAFFGQGTRLTVV.

Here the CDR3 reads CASSHGVISYGYTF. CDR3 coding DNA: TGTGCCAGCAGCCACGGGGTTATCAGCTATGGCTACACCTTC. The chain employs TRBV4-2 and TRBJ1-2; D gene unclear. There are 14 residues in the CDR3. The V end was cut by 3 bases, the J end by 4 bases, with 12 bases between. Germline-derived CDR1 and CDR2 are LGHNA and YNFKEQ.

The chain employs TRBV27 and TRBJ2-1; perhaps TRBD1 as D (5 bases). CDR3 size: 15 residues. Germline V gene sequence: CDR1 MNHEY, CDR2 SMNVEV (reference sequence). The germline V and J ends were trimmed by 2 bases and 5 bases, with 13 bases remaining between them. CDR3 region: CASSLLGATHNEQFF. For the CDR3, the DNA is TGTGCCAGCAGTTTACTAGGGGCGACGCACAATGAGCAGTTCTTC.

J is TRBJ2-7 and V is TRBV4-3, with D maybe TRBD1 (6 bases). Between the trimmed V and J ends, which lost 0 bases and 5 bases, there was a span of 17 bases. The germline CDR1 and CDR2 sequences are LGHNA and YSLEER. The CDR3 spans 16 residues. This chain's CDR3 is CASSQDLAGASNEQYF. CDR3 nucleotides: TGCGCCAGCAGCCAAGATCTCGCAGGGGCTTCCAACGAGCAGTACTTC.

V and J are TRBV9 and TRBJ2-5, with 9 bases lining up with TRBD2. V lost 0 bases, J lost 0 bases, and 6 bases stayed unmatched. Germline V CDR1 and CDR2: SGDLS, YYNGEE. The CDR3 has 17 amino acids. The CDR3 loop is CASSVDSSGVNQETQYF. DNA for the CDR3: TGTGCCAGCAGCGTAGACTCTAGCGGGGTAAACCAAGAGACCCAGTACTTC.

This chain connects TRBV4-2 to TRBJ2-1; the match to TRBD2 covers 11 bases. Trimming removed 0 bases from V and 6 bases from J; junction bases left unmatched: 4. CDR3 length equals 16 residues. Germline values: CDR1 LGHNA, CDR2 YNFKEQ. This CDR3 is CASSQEIAGGPNEQFF. The CDR3 DNA is TGTGCCAGCAGCCAAGAAATAGCGGGGGGGCCCAATGAGCAGTTCTTC.

The chain links TRBV18 to TRBJ1-2, with TRBD1 matching over 7 bases. Germline V lookup: CDR1 KGHSH, CDR2 LQKENI. This CDR3 contains 16 residues. V shed 0 bases and J 7 bases; nucleotides not matched to a gene: 11. In DNA, the CDR3 is TGTGCCAGCTCACCACCAACAGGGGCTCTAAGCGGTGGCTACACCTTC. Its protein product is CASSPPTGALSGGYTF.